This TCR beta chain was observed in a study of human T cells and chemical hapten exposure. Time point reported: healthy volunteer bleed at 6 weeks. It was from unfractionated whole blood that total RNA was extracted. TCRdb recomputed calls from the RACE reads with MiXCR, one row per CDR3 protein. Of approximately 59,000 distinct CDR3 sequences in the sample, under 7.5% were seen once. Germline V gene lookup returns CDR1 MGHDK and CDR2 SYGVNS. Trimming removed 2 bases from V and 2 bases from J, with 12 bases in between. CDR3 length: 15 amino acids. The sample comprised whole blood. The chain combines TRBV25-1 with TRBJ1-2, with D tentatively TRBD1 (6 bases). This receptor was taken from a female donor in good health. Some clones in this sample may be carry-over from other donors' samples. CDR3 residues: CASSERIGGNYGYTF. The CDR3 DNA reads TGTGCCAGCAGTGAACGGATAGGGGGGAACTATGGCTACACCTTC.